This TCR beta chain was identified in a study of blood T cell repertoires in COVID-19. Across the study: Samples taken during acute and convalescent COVID-19 were collected in the United States, Italy and Spain.

The CDR3 has 14 amino acids. Per germline, CDR1 SGHVS and CDR2 FNYEAQ. V dropped 5 bases and J dropped 4; count of bases not matched to a gene: 5. The method was immunoSEQ multiplex PCR; TCRdb's version includes in-frame clones alone and lacks a portion of them. This sample yields around 120,000 clones, of which around 90% are seen a single time; 4% to 5% belongs to the top ten. The rearrangement uses TRBV7-6 and TRBJ2-7, with 10 positions matching TRBD2. The specimen was peripheral blood. The clonotype was recovered from a man aged 60 to 75 with COVID-19, enrolled during active disease. The DNA for the CDR3 is TGTGCCAGCAGCACTAGCGGGAACCATTACGAGCAGTACTTC. This encodes CASSTSGNHYEQYF.